The clone carrying this T cell receptor (beta chain) occurred once. The entry originates in a study of blood T cell repertoires in COVID-19. Study context: Samples taken during acute and convalescent COVID-19 were collected in the United States, Italy and Spain.

Germline CDR1 MNHNY, CDR2 SVGAGI (reference sequence). After removal of 4 bases from V and 7 bases from J, the junction contained 5 bases not matched to a gene. The CDR3 is 15 residues long. Enrolment of Seattle patients took place during active infection, and they were followed longitudinally. Some clones are missing from TCRdb's copy, which holds only in-frame ones; the method was immunoSEQ multiplex PCR. The top ten clones hold roughly 4.5% of a sample with some 120,000 clones, about nine tenths of them seen once. The specimen sequenced was peripheral blood. The sequence was collected from a man aged 55 to 70 with COVID-19, enrolled during active disease. The J gene is TRBJ1-6, the V gene TRBV6-6, with 9 positions matching TRBD1. In DNA form, the CDR3 reads TGTGCCAGCAGTTCCGCTGGACAGGGGAATTCACCCCTCCACTTT. Its protein is CASSSAGQGNSPLHF.